These 14 T cell receptor beta chains originate from one sample sequenced in a study of cytomegalovirus exposure and HLA in healthy donors. PCR amplification relied on 60 Vbeta primers (plus 13 Jbeta primers). Here immunoSEQ multiplex PCR was the method, and the copy in TCRdb shows in-frame clones only, minus some. This sample carries roughly 100,000 clones, 70% to 75% of them seen once, and the ten largest clones take over 3%. The sequenced material came from PBMCs. These receptors all come from a middle-aged man in good health and CMV-seronegative.

The chain has TRBV7-2 and TRBJ1-1; tentative D call: TRBD1 (6 bases). The length of the CDR3 is 17 residues. Deletions cut 5 bases from V and 9 bases from J, with 28 bases between. Germline V gene lookup returns CDR1 SGHTA and CDR2 FQGNSA. The CDR3 loop is CASSPGAGENFVRKAFF. The CDR3 DNA is TGTGCCAGCAGCCCTGGGGCAGGGGAAAACTTTGTCCGTAAAGCTTTCTTT.

This clone was found a few times. The rearrangement links TRBV19 to TRBJ1-2, with TRBD1 matching 9 bases. Trimming cost V 4 bases and J 7 bases; bases outside gene matches: 13. The germline V gene encodes CDR1 LNHDA and CDR2 SQIVND (reference sequence). The CDR3 contains 16 residues. CDR3: CASSTGQGRSRGGYTF. The CDR3 DNA follows: TGTGCCAGTAGTACGGGACAGGGCCGTTCGAGAGGTGGCTACACCTTC. The entire variable domain, with the rest obtained from reference TRBV19 and TRBJ1-2, is as follows: DGGITQSPKYLFRKEGQNVTLSCEQNLNHDAMYWYRQDPGQGLRLIYYSQIVNDFQKGDIAEGYSVSREKKESFPLTVTSAQKNPTAFYLCASSTGQGRSRGGYTFGSGTRLTVV.

The gene calls are TRBV2 and TRBJ2-7; TRBD1 agrees at 9 bases. The CDR3 length is 14 residues. The junction had 6 bases not matched to a gene; V was cut back by 4 bases and J by 5 bases. Germline V gives CDR1 SNHLY, CDR2 FYNNEI. CDR3 in DNA: TGTGCCAGCAGTGCGGGACAGGGACACCACGAGCAGTACTTC. This gives the protein CASSAGQGHHEQYF.

This clone has a handful of counts. This sequence joins TRBV5-1 and TRBJ2-5, with unresolved D. Germline values: CDR1 SGHRS, CDR2 YFSETQ. The ends were cut back, 5 bases at V and 5 bases at J, with 13 bases in the middle. The CDR3 runs to 13 residues. The CDR3 region has the DNA TGCGCCAGCAGGCATAGAGGTGGGGAGACCCAGTACTTC. Translating gives CASRHRGGETQYF.

V and J are TRBV5-1 and TRBJ1-1, with D possibly matching TRBD1 (5 bases). The ends were cut back, 0 bases at V and 1 base at J, with 7 bases in the middle. Germline loops: CDR1 SGHRS, CDR2 YFSETQ. CDR3 length: 14 residues. CDR3 bases: TGCGCCAGCAGCTTGGAAGGGGAGAACACTGAAGCTTTCTTT. Protein sequence: CASSLEGENTEAFF.

This clone was seen only once. The genes are TRBV5-1 and TRBJ2-7, with 8 bases fitting TRBD2. The CDR3 length is 16 residues. Germline CDR1 SGHRS, CDR2 YFSETQ. Trimming at V came to 0 bases and at J to 7 bases, leaving 12 bases not matched to a gene. CDR3: CASSLDAAGALWEQYF. CDR3 in DNA: TGCGCCAGCAGCTTGGATGCAGCGGGGGCCCTATGGGAGCAGTACTTC.

This chain connects TRBV14 to TRBJ1-1, with D unclear. With 4 bases removed from V and 8 bases from J, the gap between germline ends came to 14 bases. This CDR3 has 13 residues. Germline V gene data show CDR1 as SGHDN and CDR2 as FVKESK. CDR3 protein: CASSRADGKEAFF. CDR3 bases: TGTGCCAGCAGCCGAGCGGACGGGAAGGAAGCTTTCTTT.

This clone came up a few times. This chain joins TRBV4-1 and TRBJ1-3; tentative D call: TRBD1 (5 bases). From germline, CDR1 is MGHRA and CDR2 YSYEKL. This CDR3 has 15 residues. V lost 4 bases to trimming and J lost 0 bases, with 10 bases between them. The DNA for the CDR3 is TGCGCCAGCAGCCTGGGACTCTTCTCTGGAAACACCATATATTTT. The encoded protein is CASSLGLFSGNTIYF.

The chain joins TRBV4-2 to TRBJ2-2; perhaps TRBD2 as D (6 bases). Germline CDR1 reads LGHNA; CDR2 reads YNFKEQ. Trimming took off 1 base at V and 3 bases at J, with 12 bases between the two ends. The CDR3 runs 16 residues. CDR3: CASSQGGVRDTGELFF. The CDR3 nucleotides read TGTGCCAGCAGCCAAGGGGGGGTTAGGGACACCGGGGAGCTGTTTTTT.

V gene TRBV10-3 combines with J gene TRBJ2-5, with 7 bases lining up with TRBD2. V lost 8 bases to trimming and J lost 4 bases; unmatched junction nucleotides: 19. Germline CDR1 reads ENHRY; CDR2 reads SYGVKD. This CDR3 is 17 amino acids long. The CDR3 nucleotides are TGTGCCATCTCGCCGAGCCCCGCGGTAGGCGGGGGAGAGACCCAGTACTTC. Translation: CAISPSPAVGGGETQYF.

The chain employs TRBV10-1 and TRBJ2-3; tentatively, D is TRBD1 (7 bases). CDR3 length: 16 amino acids. CDR1 and CDR2 from the germline V gene are WNHNN and SYGVQD (reference sequence). The ends were cut back, 3 bases at V and 4 bases at J, with 17 bases in the middle. The chain's CDR3 is CASSDLDREDPDTQYF. The CDR3 nucleotides are TGCGCCAGCAGTGATCTTGACAGGGAGGATCCAGATACGCAGTATTTT.

The rearrangement joins TRBV19 to TRBJ1-1; no reliable D call. Trimming cost V 3 bases and J 1 base, with 12 bases left between them. Germline-derived CDR1 and CDR2 are LNHDA and SQIVND (reference sequence). This CDR3 spans 15 amino acids. The CDR3 DNA follows: TGTGCCAGTAGTATCCTAAGCGTGGGGAACACTGAAGCTTTCTTT. This encodes CASSILSVGNTEAFF.

The rearrangement links TRBV9 to TRBJ2-3; tentatively, D is TRBD1 (5 bases). With 0 bases removed from V and 6 bases from J, the gap between germline ends came to 11 bases. This CDR3 contains 14 residues. Germline lookup yields CDR1 SGDLS and CDR2 YYNGEE. For the CDR3, the DNA is TGTGCCAGCAGCGTAGTAGGGGCCGGGGATACGCAGTATTTT. It is translated as CASSVVGAGDTQYF.

This chain links TRBV28 with TRBJ2-1; D is uncertain. Trimming shortened V by 6 bases and J by 0 bases, and 12 bases separated the two germline ends. This CDR3 is built from 15 residues. Germline V gene lookup returns CDR1 MDHEN and CDR2 SYDVKM. Written as DNA, the CDR3 is TGTGCCAGCAGACCAACAGTGAGCTCCTACAATGAGCAGTTCTTC. Encoded protein: CASRPTVSSYNEQFF.